The T cell receptor (beta chain) under discussion was sequenced for a study of CD8 T cells in Susac syndrome. Random hexamers were used to reverse transcribe an amount of about 0.5 to 1 ug RNA. TCRdb passed the immunoSEQ multiplex PCR reads through MiXCR, listing each CDR3 protein once. The data hold 150,000 to 200,000 distinct CDR3 sequences, with approximately 92% observed a single time. Per the germline V gene, CDR1 is SQVTM and CDR2 is ANQGSEA. V trimming: 7 bases; J trimming: 5 bases; junction bases outside the gene matches: 7. This CDR3 contains 12 residues. Input material: CD4+ T cells from PBMCs. V gene TRBV29-1 combines with J gene TRBJ2-5; 7 bases agree with TRBD2. The clonotype originates from a human donor in good health. The CDR3 loop is CSASLALETQYF. CDR3 DNA: TGCAGCGCCTCACTAGCGTTGGAGACCCAGTACTTC.